The 19 T cell receptor beta chains in this list originate from one sample, sequenced in a study of monozygotic twins with inflammatory bowel disease. TCRdb re-called the 5' RACE reads, yielding one record per CDR3 amino acid sequence without DNA. The specimen's table records approximately 400,000 distinct CDR3 sequences. The specimen sequenced was blood. These receptors were collected from a human donor with ulcerative colitis or Crohn's disease, or a healthy co-twin of an affected twin (not recorded which).

CDR3 region: CAWTGVAGELFF. V and J are TRBV30 and TRBJ2-2; TCRdb's D call, TRBD1, is unchecked because there is no DNA. CDR3 length: 12 amino acids. The germline gives CDR1 GTSNPN, CDR2 SVGIG (reference sequence).

The chain combines TRBV24-1 with TRBJ2-1; TCRdb designates TRBD1, a call that cannot be tested without DNA. The CDR3 loop spans 16 amino acids. Germline CDR1 reads KGHDR; CDR2 reads SFDVKD. Here the CDR3 reads CATSSNTGEGYNEQFF.

This rearrangement joins TRBV11-3 to TRBJ2-3; there is no DNA to check the TCRdb D call of TRBD2. Germline V gene data show CDR1 as SGHNT and CDR2 as YENEEA. The CDR3 is 16 amino acids. CDR3 sequence: CASSDQRGGSRDTQYF.

The V and J genes are TRBV27 and TRBJ1-2; the D call from TCRdb, TRBD1, cannot be confirmed without DNA. The CDR3 spans 15 residues. Germline CDR1 is MNHEY and CDR2 is SMNVEV (reference sequence). The CDR3 loop is CASSQTGIRGYGYTF.

The V gene is TRBV3-1, the J gene TRBJ2-1; the TRBD2 assignment by TCRdb is unverifiable without DNA. This CDR3 contains 16 residues. The V gene's germline CDR1 is LGHDT and CDR2 YNNKEL (reference sequence). CDR3 residues: CASSRKRTRGDNEQFF.

This chain links TRBV7-6 with TRBJ2-7; TCRdb's D gene call, TRBD1, goes unchecked for lack of DNA. The CDR3 contains 12 residues. Germline V gene lookup returns CDR1 SGHVS and CDR2 FNYEAQ. The CDR3 sequence is CASSAGPSEQYF.

This chain links TRBV20-1 with TRBJ2-3; TCRdb returns TRBD2, unconfirmable since there is no DNA. Germline CDR1 reads DFQATT; CDR2 reads SNEGSKA (reference sequence). This CDR3 has 13 amino acids. The CDR3 here is CSARDHEGYTQYF.

This chain uses TRBV5-1 with TRBJ2-7. Germline V CDR1 and CDR2: SGHRS, YFSETQ. CDR3 length equals 13 residues. The CDR3: CASSIERTYEQYF.

The chain joins TRBV28 to TRBJ2-4; as DNA is missing, the TRBD1 call by TCRdb cannot be tested. The length of the CDR3 is 17 residues. Per germline, CDR1 MDHEN and CDR2 SYDVKM. CDR3 sequence: CASGSRTGHLAKNIQYF.

The chain uses TRBV5-1 and TRBJ2-3; with no DNA, the TCRdb D assignment of TRBD2 cannot be verified. This CDR3 spans 17 amino acids. Germline V gene data show CDR1 as SGHRS and CDR2 as YFSETQ. CDR3 amino acids: CASSLVRGLAISDTQYF.

This sequence joins TRBV27 and TRBJ2-7; as DNA is missing, the TRBD1 call by TCRdb cannot be tested. Germline CDR1 MNHEY, CDR2 SMNVEV (reference sequence). The CDR3 length is 15 residues. CDR3 loop: CASSYAGTADYEQYF.

This sequence joins TRBV7-2 and TRBJ2-7; TCRdb gives TRBD1 as the D gene, but with no DNA this cannot be confirmed. Germline V gives CDR1 SGHTA, CDR2 FQGNSA. The length of the CDR3 is 15 residues. CDR3 loop: CASSFGGSSSYEQYF.

This chain joins TRBV20-1 and TRBJ1-5. In germline, CDR1 is DFQATT, CDR2 SNEGSKA (reference sequence). This CDR3 spans 13 amino acids. The CDR3 reads CSARDRGSQPQHF.

J is TRBJ2-5 and V is TRBV12-3 or TRBV12-4; TCRdb proposes TRBD2, but this gene call is untestable without DNA. The CDR3 consists of 12 residues. This CDR3 is CASSLVQRAQYF.

The V and J genes are TRBV6-2 or TRBV6-3 and TRBJ2-6. The CDR3 sequence is 15 residues long. Germline V gene sequence: CDR1 MNHEY, CDR2 SVGEGT. CDR3 protein: CASSRRNSGANVLTF.

V gene TRBV5-5 combines with J gene TRBJ1-2; TCRdb lists TRBD1, though no DNA is available to test this call. The CDR3 totals 13 residues. The germline V gene has CDR1 SGHKS and CDR2 YYEKEE (reference sequence). CDR3 in amino acids: CASSTDRVDGYTF.

This chain connects TRBV20-1 to TRBJ2-3; TCRdb's D call of TRBD2 is untestable without DNA. Germline lookup yields CDR1 DFQATT and CDR2 SNEGSKA (reference sequence). The CDR3 sequence is 16 residues long. The CDR3 spells CSASGSRGGATDTQYF.

The chain has TRBV2 and TRBJ2-5; TCRdb returns TRBD1, unconfirmable since there is no DNA. The length of the CDR3 is 13 residues. Germline V gene lookup returns CDR1 SNHLY and CDR2 FYNNEI. CDR3 protein: CASRLTGSETQYF. The complete variable domain, with remaining parts taken from reference TRBV2 and TRBJ2-5, reads EPEVTQTPSHQVTQMGQEVILRCVPISNHLYFYWYRQILGQKVEFLVSFYNNEISEKSEIFDDQFSVERPDGSNFTLKIRSTKLEDSAMYFCASRLTGSETQYFGPGTRLLVL.

The J gene is TRBJ1-6, the V gene TRBV18. CDR3 length: 17 residues. CDR1 is KGHSH and CDR2 is LQKENI in the germline V gene. The CDR3 reads CASSPPTESSYNSPLHF.